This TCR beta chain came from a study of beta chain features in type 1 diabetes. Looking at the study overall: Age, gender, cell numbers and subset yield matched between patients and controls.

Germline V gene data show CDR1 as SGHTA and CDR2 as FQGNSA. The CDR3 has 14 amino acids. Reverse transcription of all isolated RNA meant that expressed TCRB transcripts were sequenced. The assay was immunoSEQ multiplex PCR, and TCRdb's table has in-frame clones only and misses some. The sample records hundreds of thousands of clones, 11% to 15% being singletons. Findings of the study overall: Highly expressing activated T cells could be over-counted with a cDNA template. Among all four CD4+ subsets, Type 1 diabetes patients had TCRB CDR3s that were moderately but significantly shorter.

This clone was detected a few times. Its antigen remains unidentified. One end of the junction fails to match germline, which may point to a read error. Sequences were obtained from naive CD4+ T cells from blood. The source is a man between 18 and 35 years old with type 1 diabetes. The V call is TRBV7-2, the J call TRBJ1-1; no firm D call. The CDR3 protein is CASSPAGLLLGILF. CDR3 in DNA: TGTGCCAGCAGCCCCGCGGGTCTGCTTTTGGGAATTTTATTT.